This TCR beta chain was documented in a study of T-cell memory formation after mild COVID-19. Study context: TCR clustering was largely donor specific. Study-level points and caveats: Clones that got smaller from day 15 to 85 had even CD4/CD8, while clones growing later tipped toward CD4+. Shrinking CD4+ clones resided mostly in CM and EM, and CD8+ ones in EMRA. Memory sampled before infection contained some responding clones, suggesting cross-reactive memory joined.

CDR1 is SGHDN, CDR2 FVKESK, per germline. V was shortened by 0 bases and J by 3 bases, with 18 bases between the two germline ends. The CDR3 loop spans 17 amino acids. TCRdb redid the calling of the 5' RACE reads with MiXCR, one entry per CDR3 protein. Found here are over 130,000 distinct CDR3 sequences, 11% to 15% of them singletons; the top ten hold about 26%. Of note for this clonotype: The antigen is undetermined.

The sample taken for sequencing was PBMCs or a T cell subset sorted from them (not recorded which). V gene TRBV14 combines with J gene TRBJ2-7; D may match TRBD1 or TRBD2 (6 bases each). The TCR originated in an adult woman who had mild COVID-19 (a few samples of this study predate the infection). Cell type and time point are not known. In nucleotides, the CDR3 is TGTGCCAGCAGCCAAGATAGTCGGGGGCCCACTAGCTACGAGCAGTACTTC. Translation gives CASSQDSRGPTSYEQYF. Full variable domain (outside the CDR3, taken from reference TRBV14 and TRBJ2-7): EAGVTQFPSHSVIEKGQTVTLRCDPISGHDNLYWYRRVMGKEIKFLLHFVKESKQDESGMPNNRFLAERTGGTYSTLKVQPAELEDSGVYFCASSQDSRGPTSYEQYFGPGTRLTVT.